Listed below are T cell receptor beta chains from one sample, sequenced in a study of early T cells in non-severe SARS-CoV-2 infection. TCRdb reanalysed the 5' RACE reads using MiXCR and keeps one entry per CDR3 protein. The table has approximately 120,000 distinct CDR3 sequences, around 14% seen once. The sample consisted of whole blood. The receptors originated from an adult who was a healthcare worker with PCR-confirmed SARS-CoV-2 infection or an uninfected control (not recorded which). CDR3s include the opening cysteine and the closing phenylalanine or tryptophan. A D gene is named only where the DNA matches it firmly. Size values are once, few and many counts, or a class for expanded clones, and some rows have none.

v_gene: TRBV27
j_gene: TRBJ1-5
d_gene: TRBD1
abundance: NA
CDR3aa: CASSPRTGVSNQPQHF
CDR3nt: TGTGCCAGCAGTCCCCGGACAGGGGTTAGCAATCAGCCCCAGCATTTT

v_gene: TRBV7-9
j_gene: TRBJ2-3
d_gene: NA
abundance: NA
CDR3aa: CASSPIADTQYF
CDR3nt: TGTGCCAGCAGCCCAATAGCAGATACGCAGTATTTT

v_gene: TRBV29-1
j_gene: TRBJ1-1
d_gene: NA
abundance: NA
CDR3aa: CSGGYSARTEAFF
CDR3nt: TGCAGCGGGGGGTACAGCGCGCGGACTGAAGCTTTCTTT

v_gene: TRBV4-2
j_gene: TRBJ2-1
d_gene: TRBD1
abundance: many
CDR3aa: CASSQEGDSSYNEQFF
CDR3nt: TGTGCCAGCAGCCAAGAAGGGGACAGCTCCTACAATGAGCAGTTCTTC

v_gene: TRBV7-2
j_gene: TRBJ2-3
d_gene: NA
abundance: many
CDR3aa: CASSFGADTQYF
CDR3nt: TGTGCCAGCAGCTTTGGTGCGGATACGCAGTATTTT

v_gene: TRBV18
j_gene: TRBJ2-7
d_gene: TRBD1
abundance: NA
CDR3aa: CASSPRTGQGYEQYF
CDR3nt: TGTGCCAGCTCACCACGTACGGGACAGGGTTACGAGCAGTACTTC

v_gene: TRBV10-3
j_gene: TRBJ1-1
d_gene: NA
abundance: NA
CDR3aa: CAISELGQRNTEAFF
CDR3nt: TGTGCCATCAGTGAGTTGGGGCAGCGGAACACTGAAGCTTTCTTT

v_gene: TRBV30
j_gene: TRBJ1-4
d_gene: TRBD1
abundance: NA
CDR3aa: CAWSRDSGNEKLFF
CDR3nt: TGTGCCTGGTCCCGGGACAGTGGTAACGAAAAACTGTTTTTT

v_gene: TRBV6-2/TRBV6-3
j_gene: TRBJ2-7
d_gene: NA
abundance: NA
CDR3aa: CASSYLAGQDEQYF
CDR3nt: TGTGCCAGCAGTTACTTGGCCGGCCAGGACGAGCAGTACTTC

v_gene: TRBV10-3
j_gene: TRBJ2-5
d_gene: NA
abundance: NA
CDR3aa: CAIRISGGIGETQYF
CDR3nt: TGTGCCATCAGAATCTCTGGGGGAATCGGAGAGACCCAGTACTTC

v_gene: TRBV4-1
j_gene: TRBJ2-2
d_gene: NA
abundance: NA
CDR3aa: CASSQGLRNTNTGELFF
CDR3nt: TGCGCCAGCAGCCAAGGCCTCAGGAACACGAACACCGGGGAGCTGTTTTTT

v_gene: TRBV3-1
j_gene: TRBJ1-1
d_gene: NA
abundance: few
CDR3aa: CASSQGLVNTEAFF
CDR3nt: TGTGCCAGCAGCCAAGGCCTGGTGAACACTGAAGCTTTCTTT

v_gene: TRBV11-1
j_gene: TRBJ2-5
d_gene: TRBD2
abundance: many
CDR3aa: CASSLNGGGVQETQYF
CDR3nt: TGTGCCAGCAGCTTAAATGGCGGGGGAGTGCAAGAGACCCAGTACTTC

v_gene: TRBV20-1
j_gene: TRBJ2-5
d_gene: TRBD2
abundance: NA
CDR3aa: CSARDFGEGWETQYF
CDR3nt: TGCAGTGCTAGAGATTTCGGGGAGGGTTGGGAGACCCAGTACTTC

v_gene: TRBV6-1
j_gene: TRBJ2-7
d_gene: NA
abundance: many
CDR3aa: CASSEGTGDHEQYF
CDR3nt: TGTGCCAGCAGTGAAGGAACGGGGGACCACGAGCAGTACTTC

v_gene: TRBV6-6
j_gene: TRBJ1-5
d_gene: TRBD1
abundance: NA
CDR3aa: CASSSGQGRNQPQHF
CDR3nt: TGTGCCAGCAGTTCCGGACAGGGCAGAAATCAGCCCCAGCATTTT

v_gene: TRBV2
j_gene: TRBJ2-5
d_gene: NA
abundance: NA
CDR3aa: CASRAQETQYF
CDR3nt: TGTGCCAGCAGGGCCCAAGAGACCCAGTACTTC

v_gene: TRBV2
j_gene: TRBJ1-4
d_gene: NA
abundance: few
CDR3aa: CASSEDRANEKLFF
CDR3nt: TGTGCCAGCAGTGAGGATCGGGCTAATGAAAAACTGTTTTTT

v_gene: TRBV15
j_gene: TRBJ1-3
d_gene: NA
abundance: NA
CDR3aa: CATSSEGNTIYF
CDR3nt: TGTGCCACCAGCTCTGAGGGAAACACCATATATTTT

v_gene: TRBV7-9
j_gene: TRBJ1-2
d_gene: NA
abundance: many
CDR3aa: CASSLGPVGYTF
CDR3nt: TGTGCCAGCAGCTTAGGACCTGTGGGCTACACCTTC

v_gene: TRBV20-1
j_gene: TRBJ2-4
d_gene: NA
abundance: many
CDR3aa: CSAGARGIKNIQYF
CDR3nt: TGCAGTGCTGGGGCTCGGGGGATCAAAAACATTCAGTACTTC

v_gene: TRBV6-1
j_gene: TRBJ2-3
d_gene: NA
abundance: NA
CDR3aa: CASREQASTDTQYF
CDR3nt: TGTGCCAGCAGGGAACAGGCTAGCACAGATACGCAGTATTTT

v_gene: TRBV20-1
j_gene: TRBJ1-2
d_gene: NA
abundance: few
CDR3aa: CSAADPSKINGYTF
CDR3nt: TGCAGTGCTGCGGACCCCAGTAAAATAAACGGCTACACCTTC

v_gene: TRBV7-2
j_gene: TRBJ2-2
d_gene: NA
abundance: NA
CDR3aa: CASSFFPGVNSNTGELFF
CDR3nt: TGTGCCAGCAGCTTTTTTCCCGGAGTGAACTCGAACACCGGGGAGCTGTTTTTT

v_gene: TRBV3-1
j_gene: TRBJ2-7
d_gene: NA
abundance: NA
CDR3aa: CASSPASGYEQYF
CDR3nt: TGTGCCAGCAGCCCCGCTTCTGGGTACGAGCAGTACTTC

v_gene: TRBV20-1
j_gene: TRBJ2-7
d_gene: TRBD2
abundance: few
CDR3aa: CSARSGTSSYEQYF
CDR3nt: TGCAGTGCTCGATCCGGGACTAGCAGCTACGAGCAGTACTTC

v_gene: TRBV29-1
j_gene: TRBJ1-1
d_gene: NA
abundance: NA
CDR3aa: CSVASLGQRATEAFF
CDR3nt: TGCAGCGTTGCAAGTTTAGGTCAAAGGGCGACTGAAGCTTTCTTT

v_gene: TRBV3-1
j_gene: TRBJ2-7
d_gene: TRBD1
abundance: NA
CDR3aa: CASSLDRSYEQYF
CDR3nt: TGTGCCAGCAGCCTGGACAGGTCCTACGAGCAGTACTTC

v_gene: TRBV7-4
j_gene: TRBJ1-5
d_gene: NA
abundance: NA
CDR3aa: CAIPPDGYRQPQHF
CDR3nt: TGTGCCATCCCACCGGACGGGTATAGGCAGCCCCAGCATTTT

v_gene: TRBV20-1
j_gene: TRBJ2-5
d_gene: TRBD2
abundance: NA
CDR3aa: CSAISIAGAGETQYF
CDR3nt: TGCAGTGCCATAAGCATAGCGGGGGCCGGAGAGACCCAGTACTTC

v_gene: TRBV28
j_gene: TRBJ2-3
d_gene: TRBD2
abundance: NA
CDR3aa: CASSLPAGGTDTQYF
CDR3nt: TGTGCCAGCAGTTTACCGGCCGGGGGGACAGATACGCAGTATTTT

v_gene: TRBV27
j_gene: TRBJ2-1
d_gene: NA
abundance: few
CDR3aa: CASGLASYNEQFF
CDR3nt: TGTGCCAGCGGCCTGGCCTCCTACAATGAGCAGTTCTTC

v_gene: TRBV6-2/TRBV6-3
j_gene: TRBJ2-7
d_gene: TRBD1
abundance: NA
CDR3aa: CASSYGAGQGVHEQYF
CDR3nt: TGTGCCAGCAGTTACGGGGCGGGACAGGGAGTCCACGAGCAGTACTTC

v_gene: TRBV5-4
j_gene: TRBJ2-3
d_gene: TRBD2
abundance: NA
CDR3aa: CASSSGRLAGGRVDTQYF
CDR3nt: TGTGCCAGCAGCTCAGGTCGACTAGCGGGGGGCCGGGTAGATACGCAGTATTTT

v_gene: TRBV7-9
j_gene: TRBJ1-5
d_gene: NA
abundance: many
CDR3aa: CASSLGAGQPQHF
CDR3nt: TGTGCCAGCAGCTTAGGTGCGGGTCAGCCCCAGCATTTT

v_gene: TRBV7-3
j_gene: TRBJ2-1
d_gene: NA
abundance: few
CDR3aa: CASSLGISYNEQFF
CDR3nt: TGTGCCAGCAGCTTGGGGATTTCCTACAATGAGCAGTTCTTC

v_gene: TRBV3-1
j_gene: TRBJ1-1
d_gene: NA
abundance: many
CDR3aa: CASSQVPGDAFF
CDR3nt: TGTGCCAGCAGCCAAGTCCCGGGGGATGCTTTCTTT

v_gene: TRBV3-1
j_gene: TRBJ2-4
d_gene: NA
abundance: NA
CDR3aa: CASSQGGRLAKNIQYF
CDR3nt: TGTGCCAGCAGCCAAGGGGGACGGTTAGCCAAAAACATTCAGTACTTC

v_gene: TRBV3-1
j_gene: TRBJ2-2
d_gene: TRBD2
abundance: many
CDR3aa: CASSQVAGSNTGELFF
CDR3nt: TGTGCCAGCAGCCAAGTAGCGGGATCGAACACCGGGGAGCTGTTTTTT

v_gene: TRBV29-1
j_gene: TRBJ2-5
d_gene: NA
abundance: NA
CDR3aa: CSVAPVTQYF
CDR3nt: TGCAGCGTTGCTCCCGTGACCCAGTACTTC

v_gene: TRBV6-5
j_gene: TRBJ1-1
d_gene: NA
abundance: many
CDR3aa: CASSYSLGREAFF
CDR3nt: TGTGCCAGCAGTTACTCCCTGGGGAGGGAAGCTTTCTTT

v_gene: TRBV9
j_gene: TRBJ2-7
d_gene: NA
abundance: NA
CDR3aa: CASSVAPGRNEQYF
CDR3nt: TGTGCCAGCAGCGTAGCCCCAGGGAGGAACGAGCAGTACTTC

v_gene: TRBV6-1
j_gene: TRBJ1-5
d_gene: TRBD1
abundance: few
CDR3aa: CASRYATGLAQPQHF
CDR3nt: TGTGCCAGCAGGTATGCGACAGGGCTGGCTCAGCCCCAGCATTTT

v_gene: TRBV5-1
j_gene: TRBJ2-7
d_gene: NA
abundance: few
CDR3aa: CASSRDAGHPQRTYEQYF
CDR3nt: TGCGCCAGCAGTCGGGACGCGGGACACCCGCAGCGAACCTACGAGCAGTACTTC

v_gene: TRBV5-4
j_gene: TRBJ1-2
d_gene: TRBD1
abundance: few
CDR3aa: CASSLEQGARGYTF
CDR3nt: TGTGCCAGCAGCTTGGAACAGGGGGCGCGAGGCTACACCTTC

v_gene: TRBV29-1
j_gene: TRBJ2-1
d_gene: TRBD1
abundance: many
CDR3aa: CSANRGNAWEQFF
CDR3nt: TGCAGCGCGAACAGGGGAAACGCGTGGGAGCAGTTCTTC

v_gene: TRBV27
j_gene: TRBJ1-1
d_gene: NA
abundance: NA
CDR3aa: CASSLGPYTEAFF
CDR3nt: TGTGCCAGCAGTTTAGGTCCCTACACTGAAGCTTTCTTT

v_gene: TRBV29-1
j_gene: TRBJ1-2
d_gene: NA
abundance: NA
CDR3aa: CSVEDSRGYTF
CDR3nt: TGCAGCGTTGAAGACAGCCGGGGCTACACCTTC

v_gene: TRBV5-1
j_gene: TRBJ1-4
d_gene: NA
abundance: few
CDR3aa: CASSPGLQGEKLFF
CDR3nt: TGCGCCAGCAGTCCGGGCCTCCAAGGGGAAAAACTGTTTTTT

v_gene: TRBV30
j_gene: TRBJ1-1
d_gene: NA
abundance: few
CDR3aa: CAWSGGGTEAFF
CDR3nt: TGTGCCTGGAGTGGGGGTGGCACTGAAGCTTTCTTT

v_gene: TRBV5-4
j_gene: TRBJ1-1
d_gene: NA
abundance: NA
CDR3aa: CASSFIQDPAEAFF
CDR3nt: TGTGCCAGCAGTTTTATACAGGACCCCGCTGAAGCTTTCTTT

v_gene: TRBV9
j_gene: TRBJ2-3
d_gene: TRBD1
abundance: few
CDR3aa: CASSVSWTGSDTQYF
CDR3nt: TGTGCCAGCAGCGTATCCTGGACAGGGTCAGATACGCAGTATTTT

v_gene: TRBV29-1
j_gene: TRBJ1-6
d_gene: NA
abundance: NA
CDR3aa: CSVQETNNSPLHF
CDR3nt: TGCAGCGTTCAGGAGACAAATAATTCACCCCTCCACTTT

v_gene: TRBV16
j_gene: TRBJ1-1
d_gene: NA
abundance: NA
CDR3aa: CASSPSGSEAFF
CDR3nt: TGTGCCAGCAGCCCGTCCGGTTCGGAAGCTTTCTTT

v_gene: TRBV3-1
j_gene: TRBJ1-3
d_gene: NA
abundance: few
CDR3aa: CASSQEGRWISGNTIYF
CDR3nt: TGTGCCAGCAGCCAAGAGGGTAGGTGGATCTCTGGAAACACCATATATTTT